The sequence of this T cell receptor beta chain was determined in a study of blood T cell repertoires in COVID-19. The CDR3 has 13 residues. Germline values: CDR1 SEHNR, CDR2 FQNEAQ (reference sequence). V gave up 1 base and J gave up 7 bases, with 5 bases separating them. The protocol was immunoSEQ multiplex PCR, while the TCRdb copy is restricted to in-frame clones and leaves out a portion. The table records about 270,000 clones, roughly 86% of them present only once. The chain combines TRBV7-9 with TRBJ1-6; D is ambiguous. Sample: PBMCs or T cells enriched from blood (not recorded which). This TCR derives from a woman in her late teens or twenties who had recovered from COVID-19. DNA for the CDR3: TGTGCCAGCAGCTTAGATTTAAATTCACCCCTCCACTTT. The encoded protein is CASSLDLNSPLHF.